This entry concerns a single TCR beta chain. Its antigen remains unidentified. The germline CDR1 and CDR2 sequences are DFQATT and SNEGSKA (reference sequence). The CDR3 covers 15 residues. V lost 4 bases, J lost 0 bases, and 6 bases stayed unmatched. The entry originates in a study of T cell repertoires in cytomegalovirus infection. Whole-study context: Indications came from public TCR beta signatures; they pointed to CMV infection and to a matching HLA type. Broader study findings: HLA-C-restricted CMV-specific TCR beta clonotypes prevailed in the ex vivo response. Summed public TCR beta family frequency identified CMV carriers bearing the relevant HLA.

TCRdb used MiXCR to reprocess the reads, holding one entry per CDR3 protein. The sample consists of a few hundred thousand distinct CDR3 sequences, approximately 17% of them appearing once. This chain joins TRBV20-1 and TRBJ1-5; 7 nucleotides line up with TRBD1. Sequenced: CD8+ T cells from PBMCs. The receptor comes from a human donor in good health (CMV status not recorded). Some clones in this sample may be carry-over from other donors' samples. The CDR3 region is CSATGTAYSNQPQHF. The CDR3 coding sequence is TGCAGTGCTACAGGGACAGCCTATAGCAATCAGCCCCAGCATTTT.